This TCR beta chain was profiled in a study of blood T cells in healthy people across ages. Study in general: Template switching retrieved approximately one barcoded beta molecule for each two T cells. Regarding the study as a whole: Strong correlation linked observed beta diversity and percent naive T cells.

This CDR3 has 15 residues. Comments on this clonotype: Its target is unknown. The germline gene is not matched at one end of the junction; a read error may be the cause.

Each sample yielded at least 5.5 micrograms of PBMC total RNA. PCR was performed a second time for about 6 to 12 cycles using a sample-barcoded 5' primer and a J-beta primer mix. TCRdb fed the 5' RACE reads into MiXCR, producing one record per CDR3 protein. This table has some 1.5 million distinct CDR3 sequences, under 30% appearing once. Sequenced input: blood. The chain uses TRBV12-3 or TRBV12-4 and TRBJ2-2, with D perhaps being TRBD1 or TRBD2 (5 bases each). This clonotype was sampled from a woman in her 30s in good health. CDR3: CAGRKAGTADGELFF. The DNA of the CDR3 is TGTGCCGGCAGGAAAGCCGGGACCGCGGACGGGGAGCTGTTTTTT.